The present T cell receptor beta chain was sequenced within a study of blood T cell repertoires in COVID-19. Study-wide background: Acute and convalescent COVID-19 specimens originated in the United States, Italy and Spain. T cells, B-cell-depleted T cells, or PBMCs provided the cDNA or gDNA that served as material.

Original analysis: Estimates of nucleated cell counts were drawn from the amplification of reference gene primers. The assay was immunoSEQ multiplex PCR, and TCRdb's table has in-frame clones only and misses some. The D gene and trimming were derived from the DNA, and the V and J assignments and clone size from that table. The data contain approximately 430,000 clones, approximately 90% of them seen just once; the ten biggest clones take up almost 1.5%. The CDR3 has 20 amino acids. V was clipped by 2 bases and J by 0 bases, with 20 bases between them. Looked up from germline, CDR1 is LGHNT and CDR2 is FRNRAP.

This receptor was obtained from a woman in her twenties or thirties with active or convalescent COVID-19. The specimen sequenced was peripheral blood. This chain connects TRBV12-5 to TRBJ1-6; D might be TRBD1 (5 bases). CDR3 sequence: CASGLTITDSPSSYNSPLHF. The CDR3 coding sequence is TGTGCTAGTGGTTTGACTATAACAGACAGTCCGAGCTCCTATAATTCACCCCTCCACTTT.